This T cell receptor gamma chain emerged from a study of Vδ1+ human thymocytes. Whole-study results and caveats: Bulk repertoire data may be misinterpreted because of unexpected Vdelta2 sequences. Thymic delta-chain repertoires held around 20% Vdelta2 sequences and few Vdelta3, despite high sort purity. Thymic TRG and TRD repertoires appeared highly polyclonal, with Gaussian CDR3 length distributions.

The template was reverse-transcribed extracted RNA. Multiplex PCR used pooled V-gene forward primers and a constant-region reverse primer to amplify CDR3s. TCRdb reanalyzed the multiplex PCR reads using CATT. Here the sample spans tens of thousands of gamma-chain clones, over 20% being singletons. This clone was counted between two and nine times. Its antigen is not identified. Trimming removed 0 bases from V and 3 bases from J; junction bases left unmatched: 11. CDR1 VTNTFY and CDR2 YDVSTARD come from the germline V gene (reference sequence). The CDR3 is 16 amino acids. This clonotype was sampled from a girl less than two years old who had congenital heart surgery. Sequenced material: Vdelta1+ gamma-delta thymocytes from the thymus. Described subset: FACS-sorted CD3+ TCRalphabeta- TCRVdelta1+ TCRVdelta2- thymocytes. This chain links TRGV3 with TRGJ1 or TRGJ2. CDR3 in DNA: TGTGCCACCTGGGACAGGCCCCTCGAGATTTATTATAAGAAACTCTTT. This codes for CATWDRPLEIYYKKLF.